This T cell receptor (beta chain) was profiled in a study of blood T cell repertoires in COVID-19. Participants came from fewer than 25 US areas, aged about 18 to 89 years. All recovered Cohort 3 donors got two negative PCRs, got clearance, or saw symptom resolution. As originally analysed: How many nucleated cells were present was estimated from reference gene primer amplification. Method: immunoSEQ multiplex PCR; TCRdb's copy keeps in-frame clones and lacks some. V and J calls and clone size are given by that table; D and trimming were obtained from the DNA. The sample carries nearly 250,000 clones, more than 75% recorded once. The V and J ends lost 2 bases and 4 bases respectively, with 15 bases between them. CDR3 length: 15 amino acids. CDR1 is MDHEN and CDR2 is SYDVKM in the germline V gene.

Input material: PBMCs or T cells enriched from blood (not recorded which). The receptor was isolated from a woman between 45 and 65 years old who had recovered from COVID-19. The chain is built from TRBV28 and TRBJ2-7; the D gene is possibly TRBD2 (5 bases). The chain's CDR3 is CASSLTIAIGYEQYF. CDR3 sequence (DNA): TGTGCCAGCAGTTTAACCATAGCGATCGGGTACGAGCAGTACTTC.